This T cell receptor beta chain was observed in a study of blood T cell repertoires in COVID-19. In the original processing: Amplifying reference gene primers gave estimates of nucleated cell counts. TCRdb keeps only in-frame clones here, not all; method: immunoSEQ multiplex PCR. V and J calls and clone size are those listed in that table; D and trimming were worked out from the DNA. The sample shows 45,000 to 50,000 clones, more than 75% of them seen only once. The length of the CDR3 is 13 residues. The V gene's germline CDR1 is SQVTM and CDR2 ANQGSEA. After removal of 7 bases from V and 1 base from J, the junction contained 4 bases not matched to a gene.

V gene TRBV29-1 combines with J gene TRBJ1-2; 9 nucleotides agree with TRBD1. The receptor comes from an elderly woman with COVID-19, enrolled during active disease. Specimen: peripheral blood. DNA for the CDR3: TGCAGCGGACAGACAGGGGGTAACTATGGCTACACCTTC. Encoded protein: CSGQTGGNYGYTF. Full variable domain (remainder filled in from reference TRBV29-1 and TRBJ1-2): SAVISQKPSRDICQRGTSLTIQCQVDSQVTMMFWYRQQPGQSLTLIATANQGSEATYESGFVIDKFPISRPNLTFSTLTVSNMSPEDSSIYLCSGQTGGNYGYTFGSGTRLTVV.